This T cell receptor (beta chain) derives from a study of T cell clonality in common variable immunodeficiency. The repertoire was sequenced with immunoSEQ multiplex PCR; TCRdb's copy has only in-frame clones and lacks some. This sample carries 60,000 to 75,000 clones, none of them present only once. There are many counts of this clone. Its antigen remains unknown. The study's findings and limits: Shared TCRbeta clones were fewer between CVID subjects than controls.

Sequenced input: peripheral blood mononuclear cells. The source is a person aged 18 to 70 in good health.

The DNA read from the CDR3 is TGTGCCAGCAGCACCGGGACAGGAGCGAACACCGGGGAG. It is translated as CASSTGTGANTGE. The whole CDR3 sequence reads CASSTGTGANTGELFF. The chain joins TRBV5-4 to TRBJ2-2, with TRBD1 identical over 8 bases. The read ends 3 residues shy of where the CDR3 ends; the end is completed using the germline J gene. CDR3 length: 16 residues. Unmatched junction bases numbered 5, after V lost 4 bases and J lost 0 bases. Germline V gene sequence: CDR1 SGHNT, CDR2 YYREEE (reference sequence).